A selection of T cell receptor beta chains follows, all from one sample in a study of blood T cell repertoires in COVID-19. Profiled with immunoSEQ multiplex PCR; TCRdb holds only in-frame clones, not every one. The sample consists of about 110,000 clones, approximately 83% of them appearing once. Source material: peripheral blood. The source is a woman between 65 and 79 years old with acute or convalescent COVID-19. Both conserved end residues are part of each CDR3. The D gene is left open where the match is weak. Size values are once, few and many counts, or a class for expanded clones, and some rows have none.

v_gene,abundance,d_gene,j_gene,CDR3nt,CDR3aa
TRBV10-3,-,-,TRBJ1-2,TGTGCCATTTTGACGGGACAAAGTGCGACTGGGAGCTATGGCTACACCTTC,CAILTGQSATGSYGYTF
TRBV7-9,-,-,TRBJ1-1,TGTGCCAGCAGCTTAGATGGGGGGGCTAAAACTGAAGCTTTCTTT,CASSLDGGAKTEAFF
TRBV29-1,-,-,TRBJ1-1,TGCAGCGTTGGGGCTAACAGAGGGTTGAACCCGGAAGCTTTCTTT,CSVGANRGLNPEAFF
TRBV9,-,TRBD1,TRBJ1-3,TGTGCCAGCAGCGTAGCAAAGGACAGGGGGCTTCGCTCTGGAAACACCATATATTTT,CASSVAKDRGLRSGNTIYF
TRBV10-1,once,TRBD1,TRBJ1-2,TGCGCCAGCAGTCCTACAGGGGGTGACTATGGCTACACCTTC,CASSPTGGDYGYTF
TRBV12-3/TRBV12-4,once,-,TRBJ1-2,TGTGCCAGCACCCGGGGAGGGGGCTATGGCTACACCTTC,CASTRGGGYGYTF
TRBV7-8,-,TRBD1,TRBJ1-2,TGTGCCAGCAGCTTAACACAGGGGGCACGTGGCTACACCTTC,CASSLTQGARGYTF
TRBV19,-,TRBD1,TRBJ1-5,TGTGCCAGTACCCCGACAGGGATTAATCAGCCCCAGCATTTT,CASTPTGINQPQHF
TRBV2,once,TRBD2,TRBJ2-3,TGTGCCATCCGTAGCGGGGGGATGACAGATACGCAGTATTTT,CAIRSGGMTDTQYF
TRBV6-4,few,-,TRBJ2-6,TGTGCCAGCAGTGACTGGGCAGGGAACGCCCGGGGGGCCAACGTCCTGACTTTC,CASSDWAGNARGANVLTF
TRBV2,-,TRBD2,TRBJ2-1,TGTGCCAGCAGTGGACTAGCGGGCCCTTACTCCTACAATGAGCAGTTCTTC,CASSGLAGPYSYNEQFF
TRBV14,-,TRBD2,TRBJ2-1,TGTGCCAGCAGCCAAACGGGGACTAGCAGATACAATGAGCAGTTCTTC,CASSQTGTSRYNEQFF
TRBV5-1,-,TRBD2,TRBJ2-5,TGCGCCAGCACCCCTAGCGGGTACCAAGAGACCCAGTACTTC,CASTPSGYQETQYF
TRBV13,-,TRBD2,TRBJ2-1,TGTGCCAGCACACTACGGAGCGGGAGCTCCTACAATGAGCAGTTCTTC,CASTLRSGSSYNEQFF
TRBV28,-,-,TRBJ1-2,TGTGCCAGCAGTTTAGAGCAGGAAGCTAACTATGGCTACACCTTC,CASSLEQEANYGYTF
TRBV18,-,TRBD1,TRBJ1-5,TGTGCCAGCTCTCTAGAGACAGGGTGGCAGCCCCAGCATTTT,CASSLETGWQPQHF
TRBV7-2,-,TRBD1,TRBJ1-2,TGTGCCAGCAGCCCAACCGGGACAGGGGGATATGGCTACACCTTC,CASSPTGTGGYGYTF
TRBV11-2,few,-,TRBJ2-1,TGTGCCAGCAGCAACCGGCCCGCACAGGGCGGCGAGCAGTTCTTC,CASSNRPAQGGEQFF
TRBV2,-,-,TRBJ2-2,TGTGCCAGCCTCGGAAGCCCCCGAGGCACCGGGGAGCTGTTTTTT,CASLGSPRGTGELFF
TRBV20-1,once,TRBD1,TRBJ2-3,TGCAGTGCTAGTAAGGGACAGGGGCTTCTGGGCACAGATACGCAGTATTTT,CSASKGQGLLGTDTQYF
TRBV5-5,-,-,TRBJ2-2,TGTGCCAGCAGCCTGAGGGTGGTGGCGGGGCGAACCGGGGAGCTGTTTTTT,CASSLRVVAGRTGELFF
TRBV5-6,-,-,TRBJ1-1,TGTGCCAGCAGCTTGGCTTTGGCCGAGGGTGAAGCTTTCTTT,CASSLALAEGEAFF
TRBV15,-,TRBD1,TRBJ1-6,TGTGCCACCAGCAGAGGGACAGGGTATAATTCACCCCTCCACTTT,CATSRGTGYNSPLHF
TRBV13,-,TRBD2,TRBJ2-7,TGTGCCAGCAGCTTAGCGGCGGGAGGGCCCAGCACCTACGAGCAGTACTTC,CASSLAAGGPSTYEQYF
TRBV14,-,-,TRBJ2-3,TGTGCCAGCAGCCAAGAGTTGAGTACAGATACGCAGTATTTT,CASSQELSTDTQYF
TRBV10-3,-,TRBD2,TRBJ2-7,TGTGCCATCAATAAAGCGGGGGGTTACGAGCAGTACTTC,CAINKAGGYEQYF
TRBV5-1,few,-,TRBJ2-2,TGCGCCAGCAGCTTGGACGGGAGAAACACCGGGGAGCTGTTTTTT,CASSLDGRNTGELFF
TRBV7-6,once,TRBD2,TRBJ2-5,TGTGCCAGCAGCTTAGCGACGGGAGGGGCGAGGGTAGGAACCCAGTACTTC,CASSLATGGARVGTQYF
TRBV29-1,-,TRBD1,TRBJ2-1,TGCAGCGTTGAAGGGGGACAGGGGGCTCTGACCACCGTGCAGTTCTTC,CSVEGGQGALTTVQFF
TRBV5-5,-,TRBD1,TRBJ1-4,TGTGCCAGCAGCTACGACAGGGTTACTAATGAAAAACTGTTTTTT,CASSYDRVTNEKLFF
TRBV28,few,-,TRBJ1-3,TGTGCCAGCAGCCCCCCACACAGGCCCAGCTCTGGAAACACCATATATTTT,CASSPPHRPSSGNTIYF
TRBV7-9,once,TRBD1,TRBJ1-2,TGTGCCAGCAGTACTGGACAGGGACTCTATGGCTACACCTTC,CASSTGQGLYGYTF
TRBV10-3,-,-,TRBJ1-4,TGTGCCATCAGCTCAGGGTCAACTAATGAAAAACTGTTTTTT,CAISSGSTNEKLFF
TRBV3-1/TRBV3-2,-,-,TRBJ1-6,TGTGCCAGCAGCCAAGTGGAGGGGTTCTATAATTCACCCCTCCACTTT,CASSQVEGFYNSPLHF
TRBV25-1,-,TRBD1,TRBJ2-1,TGTGCCAGCAGTGTAACCGGGACAGGGGCTAATGAGCAGTTCTTC,CASSVTGTGANEQFF
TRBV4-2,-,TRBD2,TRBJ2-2,TGTGCCAGCAGCCAAGCGCTAGCGGGAACGAACACCGGGGAGCTGTTTTTT,CASSQALAGTNTGELFF
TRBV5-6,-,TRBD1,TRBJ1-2,TGTGCCAGCAGCTTGACAGGGGCGATTAACTATGGCTACACCTTC,CASSLTGAINYGYTF
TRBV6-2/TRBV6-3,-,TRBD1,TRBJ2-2,TGTGCCAGCAGTTACGGATTACAGGGGTGGACCGGGGAGCTGTTTTTT,CASSYGLQGWTGELFF
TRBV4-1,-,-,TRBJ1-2,TGCGCCAGCAGCCAAGGGTTCCGGGGGAACGCGAAAACTTGGGGCTACACCTTC,CASSQGFRGNAKTWGYTF
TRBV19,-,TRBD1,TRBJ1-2,TGTGCCAGTAGTTCCAAAAGGACAGGGGCGGACTATGGCTACACCTTC,CASSSKRTGADYGYTF
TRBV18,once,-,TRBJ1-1,TGTGCCAGCTCACCACTGAGGGCGTTCGACACTGAAGCTTTCTTT,CASSPLRAFDTEAFF
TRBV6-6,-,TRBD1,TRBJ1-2,TGTGCCAGCAGCGCTGCTCCGACAGGGTCTGGCTACACCTTC,CASSAAPTGSGYTF
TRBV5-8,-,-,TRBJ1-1,TGTGCCAGCAGCTTCCCCTCGACGACAGACTTGAACACTGAAGCTTTCTTT,CASSFPSTTDLNTEAFF
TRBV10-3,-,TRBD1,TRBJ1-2,TGTGCCATCAGCGAAGGACAGGGAGGGAGGGGTTTCAACTATGGCTACACCTTC,CAISEGQGGRGFNYGYTF
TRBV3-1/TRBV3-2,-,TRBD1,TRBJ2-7,TGTGCCAGCAGCCAACGTCGGACAGGGGCATCCGAGCAGTACTTC,CASSQRRTGASEQYF
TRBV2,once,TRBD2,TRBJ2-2,TGTGCCAGCAGTGTGTCTAGCGGGAGTAAGGGGGGGGAGCTGTTTTTT,CASSVSSGSKGGELFF
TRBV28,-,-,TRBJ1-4,TGTGCCAGCAGTCCCTTTTTGGGAGGGGGTGAAAAACTGTTTTTT,CASSPFLGGGEKLFF
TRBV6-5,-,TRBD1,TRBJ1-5,TGTGCCAGCAGTTATGAGTCAGGGGGGCCCCAGCATTTT,CASSYESGGPQHF